This TCR beta chain was sequenced during a study of cytomegalovirus exposure and HLA in healthy donors. Study summary: Earlier, approximately 180 million T cells were analyzed, and about 120 million unique TCR beta sequences were found among them. Tens of millions of unique TCRs, all from HLA-typed donors, were included in an early release of the data. Broader study findings: Segments of the TCR beta V type were, in most cases, productive about 87% or about 30% of the time in an earlier analysis. Excluded were some V segments that proved indistinguishable, including TRBV6-2 and TRBV6-3.

As to this clone: What it binds is not known.

The length of the CDR3 is 18 residues. PCR involved 60 Vbeta and 13 Jbeta primers. TCRdb keeps only in-frame clones here, not all; method: immunoSEQ multiplex PCR. The data hold about 110,000 clones, with 76% observed a single time. The chain combines TRBV1 with TRBJ2-6; the table's D gene call, TRBD1, was not cross checked with the DNA. TRBV1 is a listed pseudogene. The sequenced sample consisted of PBMCs. This clonotype was sampled from a woman aged 45-65 years in good health and CMV-seropositive. This CDR3 is CTSTWEGQEPSGANGLTF. CDR3 bases: TGCACCAGCACCTGGGAAGGACAGGAGCCCTCTGGGGCCAACGGCCTGACTTTC.